This T cell receptor beta chain comes out of a study of cytomegalovirus exposure and HLA in healthy donors. Vbeta (60) and Jbeta (13) primers were used in the PCR. TCRdb's copy holds only in-frame clones and misses some; the assay was immunoSEQ multiplex PCR. The sample table includes about 40,000 clones. Germline CDR1 DFQATT, CDR2 SNEGSKA (reference sequence). CDR3 size: 11 residues. Trimming pared 4 bases from V and 4 bases from J, leaving 7 bases between. Study outcomes and limitations: As a later analysis showed, several of the most significant clusters appeared to be linked to common viral pathogens. In a later analysis, DRB1 alleles had the most associated TCRs; HLA-C alleles the fewest.

With regard to this clone: Its cognate antigen is unknown.

The rearrangement joins TRBV20-1 to TRBJ1-2, with D unclear. Sequencing was done on a sample of PBMCs. The receptor's source is a man aged 35 to 55 in good health and CMV-seropositive. CDR3: CSATAGYGYTF. CDR3 nucleotides: TGCAGTGCTACCGCGGGCTATGGCTACACCTTC.